The rows below give T cell receptor beta chains drawn from one sample of a study of blood T cell repertoires in COVID-19. Clones were read by immunoSEQ multiplex PCR, and TCRdb kept only the in-frame ones, dropping some. The data contain over 250,000 clones, 80% to 90% of them singletons. The sequenced sample consisted of peripheral blood. These receptors were obtained from a woman aged 45-65 years with COVID-19, enrolled during active disease. The CDR3 runs from the conserved cysteine through the conserved F or W. D genes are given only for firm matches. The size of a clone is reported for some rows only, either as once, few or many, or as a class for expanded clones.

d_gene: TRBD2
j_gene: TRBJ2-1
abundance: once
v_gene: TRBV7-6
CDR3nt: TGTGCCAGCAGCTTAGTTATTTTTGGGGCTAGCGGGAGTCATGAGCAGTTCTTC
CDR3aa: CASSLVIFGASGSHEQFF

d_gene: NA
j_gene: TRBJ1-5
abundance: once
v_gene: TRBV7-2
CDR3nt: TGTGCCAGCAGCTTAGCGACGGGGTCGAGCAATCAGCCCCAGCATTTT
CDR3aa: CASSLATGSSNQPQHF

d_gene: TRBD1
j_gene: TRBJ1-2
abundance: NA
v_gene: TRBV3-1/TRBV3-2
CDR3nt: TGTGCCAGCAGCCGGGGACAGGGGGCGCAGTATGGCTACACCTTC
CDR3aa: CASSRGQGAQYGYTF

d_gene: NA
j_gene: TRBJ1-1
abundance: once
v_gene: TRBV19
CDR3nt: TGTGCCAGTAGTACCCGTGAGGGGGTAGAAGCTTTCTTT
CDR3aa: CASSTREGVEAFF

d_gene: TRBD1
j_gene: TRBJ1-4
abundance: NA
v_gene: TRBV19
CDR3nt: TGTGCCAGTAGCGTCAGGGGGCAGGGTGAAAAACTGTTTTTT
CDR3aa: CASSVRGQGEKLFF

d_gene: NA
j_gene: TRBJ2-5
abundance: NA
v_gene: TRBV5-1
CDR3nt: TGCGCCAGCAGCTTGGAGGGGGTCCGCGGCCCTCAAGAGACCCAGTACTTC
CDR3aa: CASSLEGVRGPQETQYF

d_gene: NA
j_gene: TRBJ1-2
abundance: NA
v_gene: TRBV5-1
CDR3nt: TGCGCCAGCAGCTTGACCACAGTCTTAGCTAACTATGGCTACACCTTC
CDR3aa: CASSLTTVLANYGYTF

d_gene: NA
j_gene: TRBJ2-3
abundance: NA
v_gene: TRBV30
CDR3nt: TGTGCCTGGAGCGGGGGGCCCACAGATACGCAGTATTTT
CDR3aa: CAWSGGPTDTQYF

d_gene: TRBD1
j_gene: TRBJ1-1
abundance: NA
v_gene: TRBV4-1
CDR3nt: TGCGCCAGCAGCCAAGTGATAGGGACAGGGGGTGAAGCTTTCTTT
CDR3aa: CASSQVIGTGGEAFF

d_gene: TRBD1
j_gene: TRBJ1-4
abundance: NA
v_gene: TRBV5-8
CDR3nt: TGTGCCAGCAGCGCCGGGACAGGGTTGGAAAAACTGTTTTTT
CDR3aa: CASSAGTGLEKLFF

d_gene: TRBD1
j_gene: TRBJ1-5
abundance: few
v_gene: TRBV27
CDR3nt: TGTGCCAGGACCGTAGTTGACAGGGAAGGGGGTAAGGAGAGCTATAGCAATCAGCCCCAGCATTTT
CDR3aa: CARTVVDREGGKESYSNQPQHF

d_gene: NA
j_gene: TRBJ1-2
abundance: NA
v_gene: TRBV6-5
CDR3nt: TGTGCCAGCTCCGGGAACTATGGCTACACCTTC
CDR3aa: CASSGNYGYTF

d_gene: TRBD1
j_gene: TRBJ2-5
abundance: NA
v_gene: TRBV5-1
CDR3nt: TGCGCCAGCAGTTCTGATCCCACCGGGACAGGGAAAGAGACCCAGTACTTC
CDR3aa: CASSSDPTGTGKETQYF

d_gene: TRBD1
j_gene: TRBJ2-5
abundance: NA
v_gene: TRBV7-8
CDR3nt: TGTGCCAGCAGTGAAGACAGGGGAGGGACCCAGTACTTC
CDR3aa: CASSEDRGGTQYF

d_gene: TRBD1
j_gene: TRBJ2-6
abundance: NA
v_gene: TRBV5-5
CDR3nt: TGTGCCAGCAGCTTGACGGTACAGGGGGCCTCATCTGGGGCCAACGTCCTGACTTTC
CDR3aa: CASSLTVQGASSGANVLTF

d_gene: TRBD1
j_gene: TRBJ2-1
abundance: NA
v_gene: TRBV30
CDR3nt: TGTGCCTGGAGGTTATCCGGGACAGGGAAAAACAATGAGCAGTTCTTC
CDR3aa: CAWRLSGTGKNNEQFF

d_gene: TRBD2
j_gene: TRBJ2-3
abundance: once
v_gene: TRBV7-9
CDR3nt: TGTGCCAGCAGCTTAGGTGCTAGCGGGAGAGGTGAGACGCAGTATTTT
CDR3aa: CASSLGASGRGETQYF

d_gene: NA
j_gene: TRBJ2-3
abundance: once
v_gene: TRBV3-1/TRBV3-2
CDR3nt: TGTGCCAGCAGCCAAGACCAGTGGGGCTTTATTACGCAGTATTTT
CDR3aa: CASSQDQWGFITQYF

d_gene: TRBD2
j_gene: TRBJ2-1
abundance: NA
v_gene: TRBV11-2
CDR3nt: TGTGCCAGCACCTCAGGGGGTAGCGGGAGGTCCCGGCAGTTCTTC
CDR3aa: CASTSGGSGRSRQFF

d_gene: TRBD1
j_gene: TRBJ1-3
abundance: NA
v_gene: TRBV6-6
CDR3nt: TGTGCCAGCAGGGGACAGACCTCTGGAAACACCATATATTTT
CDR3aa: CASRGQTSGNTIYF

d_gene: TRBD1
j_gene: TRBJ1-4
abundance: NA
v_gene: TRBV24-1
CDR3nt: TGTGCCACCAGTGATGCACGCGGGACAGTTAGGAATGAAAAACTGTTTTTT
CDR3aa: CATSDARGTVRNEKLFF

d_gene: TRBD1
j_gene: TRBJ1-5
abundance: NA
v_gene: TRBV18
CDR3nt: TGTGCCAGCTCACCGGGACAGGGGAATCAGCCCCAGCATTTT
CDR3aa: CASSPGQGNQPQHF

d_gene: TRBD1
j_gene: TRBJ1-2
abundance: once
v_gene: TRBV7-8
CDR3nt: TGTGCCAGCAGCAGCAACAGGGGGCAAGGTGGCTACACCTTC
CDR3aa: CASSSNRGQGGYTF

d_gene: NA
j_gene: TRBJ2-5
abundance: NA
v_gene: TRBV18
CDR3nt: TGTGCCAGCTCACCACACGCAGGGGTAAGGGAGACCCAGTACTTC
CDR3aa: CASSPHAGVRETQYF

d_gene: TRBD2
j_gene: TRBJ2-1
abundance: NA
v_gene: TRBV7-6
CDR3nt: TGTGCCAGCAGCAATTACTTAGCGGGATCTACCTCCAATGAGCAGTTCTTC
CDR3aa: CASSNYLAGSTSNEQFF

d_gene: NA
j_gene: TRBJ1-5
abundance: NA
v_gene: TRBV29-1
CDR3nt: TGCAGCGTCAAGTCCGGGGGTTCAGAGGTACAGCATTTT
CDR3aa: CSVKSGGSEVQHF

d_gene: NA
j_gene: TRBJ2-3
abundance: NA
v_gene: TRBV30
CDR3nt: TGTGCCTGGAGTCCCCTCCGAGAGGGGGGGACCACAGATACGCAGTATTTT
CDR3aa: CAWSPLREGGTTDTQYF

d_gene: TRBD1
j_gene: TRBJ2-5
abundance: NA
v_gene: TRBV6-5
CDR3nt: TGTGCCAGCAGTTCCGACAGGGGGCTGGAGACCCAGTACTTC
CDR3aa: CASSSDRGLETQYF

d_gene: NA
j_gene: TRBJ2-3
abundance: NA
v_gene: TRBV19
CDR3nt: TGTGCCAGTAGTATTCAGGGCACAGATACGCAGTATTTT
CDR3aa: CASSIQGTDTQYF

d_gene: TRBD2
j_gene: TRBJ2-3
abundance: NA
v_gene: TRBV3-1/TRBV3-2
CDR3nt: TGTGCCAGCAGCCAGTATAGCGGGGCGCAGTATTTT
CDR3aa: CASSQYSGAQYF

d_gene: NA
j_gene: TRBJ1-1
abundance: NA
v_gene: TRBV5-5
CDR3nt: TGTGCCAGCAGCTTTCCCCTCCGCCTCGGGGGCACTGAAGCTTTCTTT
CDR3aa: CASSFPLRLGGTEAFF

d_gene: NA
j_gene: TRBJ2-5
abundance: once
v_gene: TRBV4-2
CDR3nt: TGTGCCAGCAGCCTGGGACTGGGAGAGACCCAGTACTTC
CDR3aa: CASSLGLGETQYF

d_gene: NA
j_gene: TRBJ2-2
abundance: NA
v_gene: TRBV21-1
CDR3nt: TGTGCCAGCAGCCTCCGGGATCCCTCAACCGGGGAGCTGTTTTTT
CDR3aa: CASSLRDPSTGELFF

d_gene: NA
j_gene: TRBJ1-2
abundance: NA
v_gene: TRBV19
CDR3nt: TGTGCCAGTGGCCGGTTGACAGATAGAACTAACTATGGCTACACCTTC
CDR3aa: CASGRLTDRTNYGYTF

d_gene: NA
j_gene: TRBJ2-7
abundance: NA
v_gene: TRBV2
CDR3nt: TGTGCCAGCAGTCTAACTTCGAGTCCCTACGAGCAGTACTTC
CDR3aa: CASSLTSSPYEQYF

d_gene: TRBD1
j_gene: TRBJ1-2
abundance: NA
v_gene: TRBV6-5
CDR3nt: TGTGCCAGCACCAGACAGGGGGCCACTGGCTACACCTTC
CDR3aa: CASTRQGATGYTF

d_gene: TRBD2
j_gene: TRBJ2-7
abundance: NA
v_gene: TRBV5-5
CDR3nt: TGTGCCAGCAGCTTAGGGAGGGTTTACGAGCAGTACTTC
CDR3aa: CASSLGRVYEQYF

d_gene: TRBD1
j_gene: TRBJ2-6
abundance: NA
v_gene: TRBV19
CDR3nt: TGTGCCAGCTATAGTAGGGACAGGGGGCTTAAACATGGGGCCAACGTCCTGACTTTC
CDR3aa: CASYSRDRGLKHGANVLTF

d_gene: TRBD2
j_gene: TRBJ2-3
abundance: NA
v_gene: TRBV6-4
CDR3nt: TGTGCCAGCAGTGAAGCGGGAGGATCAGATACGCAGTATTTT
CDR3aa: CASSEAGGSDTQYF

d_gene: TRBD1
j_gene: TRBJ2-7
abundance: NA
v_gene: TRBV20-1
CDR3nt: TGCAGTGCTAGTCCGGGACAGGGGTGGTATAGGGAGCAGTACTTC
CDR3aa: CSASPGQGWYREQYF

d_gene: TRBD2
j_gene: TRBJ2-7
abundance: NA
v_gene: TRBV4-1
CDR3nt: TGCGCCAGCAGCCAAGATGTTAGCGGGAGGTACGAGCAGTACTTC
CDR3aa: CASSQDVSGRYEQYF

d_gene: NA
j_gene: TRBJ2-1
abundance: NA
v_gene: TRBV11-2
CDR3nt: TGTGCCAGCAGCATACCTCTAAGCTCCTACAATGAGCAGTTCTTC
CDR3aa: CASSIPLSSYNEQFF

d_gene: TRBD1
j_gene: TRBJ2-1
abundance: NA
v_gene: TRBV24-1
CDR3nt: TGTGCCACCAGTGACCCACGGACAGGATGGAGCTCCTACAATGAGCAGTTCTTC
CDR3aa: CATSDPRTGWSSYNEQFF

d_gene: NA
j_gene: TRBJ1-2
abundance: NA
v_gene: TRBV5-1
CDR3nt: TGCGCCAGCAGCTCAGGGGTCTACTATGGCTACACCTTC
CDR3aa: CASSSGVYYGYTF

d_gene: TRBD1
j_gene: TRBJ1-3
abundance: NA
v_gene: TRBV5-1
CDR3nt: TGCGCCAGCAGTATGACAGGGTCTGGAAACACCATATATTTT
CDR3aa: CASSMTGSGNTIYF

d_gene: NA
j_gene: TRBJ2-7
abundance: NA
v_gene: TRBV10-2
CDR3nt: TGCGCCAGCAGTGCCGGGACCGGGACAACGACCTACGAGCAGTACTTC
CDR3aa: CASSAGTGTTTYEQYF

d_gene: NA
j_gene: TRBJ2-1
abundance: NA
v_gene: TRBV6-5
CDR3nt: TGTGCCAGCAGTATACATCATCCGGGACAATTCTTC
CDR3aa: CASSIHHPGQFF

d_gene: TRBD1
j_gene: TRBJ1-6
abundance: NA
v_gene: TRBV6-5
CDR3nt: TGTGCCAGCAGAACCGGGACAGGGGGCCGAAAGGAAGAATTT
CDR3aa: CASRTGTGGRKEEF

d_gene: NA
j_gene: TRBJ2-1
abundance: NA
v_gene: TRBV21-1
CDR3nt: TGTGCCAGCAGCAAGACAGTAGGGGACAATGAGCAGTTCTTC
CDR3aa: CASSKTVGDNEQFF

d_gene: NA
j_gene: TRBJ2-7
abundance: NA
v_gene: TRBV7-2
CDR3nt: TGTGCCAGCAGCTTAACCGGTACCTACGAGCAGTACTTC
CDR3aa: CASSLTGTYEQYF

d_gene: NA
j_gene: TRBJ1-5
abundance: NA
v_gene: TRBV19
CDR3nt: TGTGCCAGTAGTACTACAGGGTCTGGTCAGCCCCAGCATTTT
CDR3aa: CASSTTGSGQPQHF

d_gene: TRBD2
j_gene: TRBJ2-1
abundance: NA
v_gene: TRBV7-2
CDR3nt: TGTGCCAGCAGCATTAGCGGGAATGAGCAGTTCTTC
CDR3aa: CASSISGNEQFF

d_gene: TRBD2
j_gene: TRBJ2-3
abundance: NA
v_gene: TRBV23-1
CDR3nt: TGCGCCAGCACTGGTTGGGGAGGGACCGCTTTCATTTCTAGCACAGATACGCAGTATTTT
CDR3aa: CASTGWGGTAFISSTDTQYF

d_gene: NA
j_gene: TRBJ2-3
abundance: NA
v_gene: TRBV3-1/TRBV3-2
CDR3nt: TGTGCCAGCAGCCCCTCGCGAGATACGCAGTATTTT
CDR3aa: CASSPSRDTQYF